This TCR beta chain was recovered during a study of cytomegalovirus exposure and HLA in healthy donors. Concerning this clone itself: Its antigen is currently unknown.

Study-level points and caveats: Reportedly, TCR beta sequences accurately predicted HLA-A and HLA-B alleles in most subjects. When a later analysis was performed, an Asian-associated ancestry cluster reportedly had fewer N-insertions than the roughly 670-donor mean.

Germline V gives CDR1 MDHEN, CDR2 SYDVKM. The V and J ends lost 5 bases and 4 bases, in that order; junction bases with no gene match: 5. CDR3 length equals 14 residues. Researchers ran the PCR with 60 Vbeta and 13 Jbeta primers. TCRdb's copy holds only in-frame clones and misses some; the assay was immunoSEQ multiplex PCR. The sample contains about 210,000 clones, around 83% of which appear only once. This clonotype was sampled from a woman aged 45-65 years in good health and CMV-seropositive. The sample consisted of PBMCs. This chain connects TRBV28 to TRBJ1-5; TRBD1 agrees at 7 bases. The CDR3 here is CASSPGGWNQPQHF. The CDR3, as DNA: TGTGCCAGCAGTCCAGGGGGGTGGAATCAGCCCCAGCATTTT.